This T cell receptor (beta chain) was obtained from a study of CD8 T cells in Susac syndrome. With random hexamers, 0.5 to 1 ug RNA was reverse transcribed. Using its own MiXCR run on the immunoSEQ multiplex PCR reads, TCRdb lists one record per CDR3 protein. In the table there are some 140,000 distinct CDR3 sequences, just under 95% of which are singletons. This TCR came from a human donor with Susac syndrome. Sequencing was done on a sample of CD8+ T cells from PBMCs.

The CDR3: CASSQDAAGGYGYTF. The CDR3 bases are TGCGCCAGCAGCCAAGACGCCGCGGGGGGCTATGGCTACACCTTC. The gene calls are TRBV4-1 and TRBJ1-2, with D possibly being TRBD1 (5 bases). Between the trimmed V and J ends, which lost 0 bases and 4 bases, there was a span of 12 bases. Germline V gene sequence: CDR1 MGHRA, CDR2 YSYEKL. The length of the CDR3 is 15 residues.